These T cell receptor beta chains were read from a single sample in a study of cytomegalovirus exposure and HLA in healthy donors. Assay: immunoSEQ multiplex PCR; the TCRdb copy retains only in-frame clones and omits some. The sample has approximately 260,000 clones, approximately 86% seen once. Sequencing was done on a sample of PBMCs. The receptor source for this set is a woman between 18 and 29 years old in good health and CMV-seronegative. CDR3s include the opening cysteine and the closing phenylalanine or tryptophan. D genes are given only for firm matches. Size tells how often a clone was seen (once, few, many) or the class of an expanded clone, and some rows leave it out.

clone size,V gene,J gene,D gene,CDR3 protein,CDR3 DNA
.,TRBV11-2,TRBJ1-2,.,CASSLNDRRDYGYTF,TGTGCCAGCAGCCTTAATGACAGGCGGGACTATGGCTACACCTTC
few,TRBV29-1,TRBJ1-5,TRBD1,CSVGQGRYQPQHF,TGCAGCGTGGGACAGGGGCGTTATCAGCCCCAGCATTTT
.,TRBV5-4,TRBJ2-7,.,CASTNSSSYEQYF,TGTGCCAGCACCAATTCGAGCTCCTACGAGCAGTACTTC
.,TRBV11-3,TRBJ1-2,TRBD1,CASSLGTGRDGYTF,TGTGCCAGCAGCTTGGGGACAGGGCGGGACGGCTACACCTTC
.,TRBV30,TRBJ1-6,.,CAWSAGWQGNSPLHF,TGTGCCTGGAGTGCGGGTTGGCAGGGAAATTCACCCCTCCACTTT
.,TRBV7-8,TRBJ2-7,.,CASSYSPTESSYEQYF,TGTGCCAGCAGCTACTCCCCGACAGAGAGCTCCTACGAGCAGTACTTC
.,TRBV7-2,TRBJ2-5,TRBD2,CASSRRGLAGGPYQETQYF,TGTGCCAGCAGCCGCCGGGGACTAGCGGGGGGCCCGTACCAAGAGACCCAGTACTTC
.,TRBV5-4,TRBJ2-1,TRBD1,CASSIQGANYNEQFF,TGTGCCAGCAGCATACAGGGGGCGAACTACAATGAGCAGTTCTTC
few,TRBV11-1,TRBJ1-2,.,CASSPGNYGYTF,TGTGCCAGCAGCCCAGGGAACTATGGCTACACCTTC
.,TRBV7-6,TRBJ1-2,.,CASSLGGGTYGYTF,TGTGCCAGCAGCTTAGGGGGGGGCACCTATGGCTACACCTTC
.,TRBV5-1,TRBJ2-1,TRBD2,CASSLGLAGVAYNEQFF,TGCGCCAGCAGCCTAGGACTAGCGGGAGTAGCCTACAATGAGCAGTTCTTC
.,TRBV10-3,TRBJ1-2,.,CAISEGGPHGYTF,TGTGCCATCAGTGAAGGAGGTCCCCATGGCTACACCTTC
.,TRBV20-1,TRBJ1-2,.,CSASRGYGYTF,TGCAGTGCTAGCCGGGGCTATGGCTACACCTTC
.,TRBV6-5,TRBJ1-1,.,CASSPRPNTEAFF,TGTGCCAGCAGTCCGCGTCCGAACACTGAAGCTTTCTTT
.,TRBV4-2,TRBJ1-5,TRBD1,CASSQGDRVDQPQHF,TGTGCCAGCAGCCAGGGTGACAGGGTCGACCAGCCCCAGCATTTT
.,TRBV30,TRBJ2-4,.,CAWLQGVIQYF,TGTGCCTGGTTACAGGGAGTCATTCAGTACTTC
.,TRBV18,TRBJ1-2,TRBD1,CASSPPTGRNYGYTF,TGTGCCAGCTCACCACCGACAGGGAGGAACTATGGCTACACCTTC
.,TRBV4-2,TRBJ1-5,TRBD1,CASSQGVDRGRGQPQHF,TGTGCCAGCAGCCAAGGCGTGGACAGGGGGCGAGGACAGCCCCAGCATTTT
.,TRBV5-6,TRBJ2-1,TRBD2,CASSLTGTTSYNEQFF,TGTGCCAGCAGCTTGACCGGGACTACTTCCTACAATGAGCAGTTCTTC
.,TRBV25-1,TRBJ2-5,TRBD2,CASRMRGAQETQYF,TGTGCCAGCAGGATGCGGGGGGCCCAAGAGACCCAGTACTTC
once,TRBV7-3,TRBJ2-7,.,CASSLTGTGAYEQYF,TGTGCCAGCAGCTTAACGGGGACTGGGGCCTACGAGCAGTACTTC
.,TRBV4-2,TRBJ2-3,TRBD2,CASSQQSGRAEDTQYF,TGTGCCAGCAGCCAGCAGAGCGGGAGGGCTGAGGATACGCAGTATTTT
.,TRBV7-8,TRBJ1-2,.,CASSPITKGIPNYGYTF,TGTGCCAGCAGCCCAATCACCAAGGGGATACCTAACTATGGCTACACCTTC
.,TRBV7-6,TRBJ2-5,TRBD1,CASSLGRGTGGTAETQYF,TGTGCCAGCAGCTTAGGTCGAGGGACAGGGGGTACGGCAGAGACCCAGTACTTC
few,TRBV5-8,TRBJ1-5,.,CASSLGQLNQPQHF,TGTGCCAGCAGCTTAGGACAGCTCAATCAGCCCCAGCATTTT
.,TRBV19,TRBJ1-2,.,CASSASPVAYGYTF,TGTGCCAGTAGTGCCTCCCCCGTGGCCTATGGCTACACCTTC
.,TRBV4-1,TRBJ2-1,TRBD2,CASSQGPLAGGPYNEQFF,TGCGCCAGCAGCCAGGGACCCCTAGCGGGAGGGCCCTACAATGAGCAGTTCTTC
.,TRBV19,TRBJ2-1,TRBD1,CASKRQGANEQFF,TGTGCCAGTAAGAGGCAGGGGGCTAATGAGCAGTTCTTC
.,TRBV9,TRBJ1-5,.,CASSVGGYGNQPQHF,TGTGCCAGCAGCGTAGGAGGGTATGGCAATCAGCCCCAGCATTTT
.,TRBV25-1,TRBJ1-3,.,CASSLSGNTIYF,TGTGCCAGCAGTCTCTCTGGAAACACCATATATTTT
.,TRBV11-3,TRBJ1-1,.,CASSPRWGQNTEAFF,TGTGCCAGCAGCCCCCGTTGGGGACAGAACACTGAAGCTTTCTTT
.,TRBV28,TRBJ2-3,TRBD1,CASSSGQRTDTQYF,TGTGCCAGCAGTTCGGGACAGCGCACAGATACGCAGTATTTT
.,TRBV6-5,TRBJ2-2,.,CASNRRGSTGELFF,TGTGCCAGCAACCGACGGGGGTCCACCGGGGAGCTGTTTTTT
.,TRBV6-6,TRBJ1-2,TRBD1,CASRPGTAYGYTF,TGTGCCAGCAGACCTGGGACAGCCTATGGCTACACCTTC
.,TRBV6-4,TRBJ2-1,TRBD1,CASSRQGDHTQGEQFF,TGTGCCAGCAGTCGACAGGGGGATCACACACAGGGTGAGCAGTTCTTC
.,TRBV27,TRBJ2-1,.,CASSFSSYNEQFF,TGTGCCAGCAGTTTCTCTTCCTACAATGAGCAGTTCTTC
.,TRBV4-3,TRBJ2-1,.,CASSQDGQGPYNEQFF,TGCGCCAGCAGCCAAGATGGGCAGGGGCCCTACAATGAGCAGTTCTTC